The T cell receptor beta chain under discussion was sequenced for a study of blood T cells in healthy people across ages. This clonotype was picked up a small number of times. Its matching antigen is unknown. Trimming removed 5 bases from V and 7 bases from J; junction bases left unmatched: 8. CDR3 length equals 14 residues. CDR1 and CDR2 (germline): MGHDK, SYGVNS. Whole-study results and caveats: Strong correlation was found linking TCR beta diversity to naive T cell percentage.

The authors ran a second PCR of roughly 6 to 12 cycles using a sample-barcoded 5' primer and a J-beta primer mix. From the 5' RACE reads, TCRdb called clonotypes with MiXCR, one entry per CDR3 protein. Of roughly 860,000 distinct CDR3 sequences in the sample, under 80% were seen once. The J gene is TRBJ2-1, the V gene TRBV25-1; 7 bases fit TRBD1. The sequenced sample was blood. The receptor was derived from a young man in good health. Written as DNA, the CDR3 is TGTGCCAGCAGTTGGGGGACAGCTCGGAATGAGCAGTTCTTC. This encodes CASSWGTARNEQFF.